The entry below describes one T cell receptor beta chain. The data originate from a study of blood T cell repertoires in COVID-19. Study-wide background: Sources were T cells, B-cell-depleted T cells, or PBMCs; the material itself was cDNA or gDNA.

From germline, CDR1 is LGHDT and CDR2 YNNKEL (reference sequence). The CDR3 consists of 12 residues. The V gene end was trimmed by 5 bases and the J gene end by 3 bases; junction bases not matched to a gene: 1. In the original analysis: Counts of nucleated cells, estimated from reference gene primer amplification, were obtained. Libraries were prepared by immunoSEQ multiplex PCR; TCRdb keeps only in-frame clonotypes and omits some of them. V and J calls and clone size are as listed in that table; D and trimming were resolved from the DNA. This sample has hundreds of thousands of clones, with more than 80% found just once.

J is TRBJ2-7 and V is TRBV3-1 (or the pseudogene TRBV3-2); 7 nucleotides line up with TRBD1. Sequencing was done on a sample of PBMCs or T cells enriched from blood (not recorded which). The TCR originated in a man aged 25 to 40 who had recovered from COVID-19. The CDR3 DNA is TGTGCCAGCAGCGACAGGGTCTACGAGCAGTACTTC. Its protein is CASSDRVYEQYF.